This TCR beta chain was observed in a study of shared clonotypes between healthy human individuals. Turning to the study itself: Researchers assigned three CD4 naive, three CD4 memory, two CD8 naive and one CD8 memory plate to each donor.

Details on this clone: The antigen is undetermined.

General observations from the study: Larger estimated richness was generally recorded for naive subsets relative to memory subsets.

Repertoires were generated with immunoSEQ multiplex PCR, while TCRdb's copy carries only in-frame clones and drops some. The sample holds some 1 million clones; about 74% are singletons and the top ten take about 1.5%. Germline V gene sequence: CDR1 MGHRA, CDR2 YSYEKL. The CDR3 spans 18 residues. The V end was cut by 0 bases, the J end by 2 bases, with 18 bases between. This chain joins TRBV4-1 and TRBJ2-3; unclear D gene. The sequence came from a man aged 18 to 35 in good health. The source material was memory CD4+ T cells sorted from blood. As for subset: CD45RA-negative fraction. The CDR3 coding sequence is TGCGCCAGCAGCCAAGATCTTGTCCTCCGTCCTTTCACAGATACGCAGTATTTT. It codes for CASSQDLVLRPFTDTQYF.